These T cell receptor beta chains were read from a single sample in a study of technical replicates of blood from several donors. TCRdb's copy holds only in-frame clones and misses some; the assay was immunoSEQ multiplex PCR. The data hold tens of thousands of clones, with 93% observed a single time. The specimen sequenced was T cells isolated from PBMCs. The receptors were sampled from a human donor in good health. Both conserved end residues are part of each CDR3. D genes are given only for firm matches. A row's size may be missing; if present it is once, few, many or a size class.

>TRBD2|-|TRBV28|TRBJ2-1
CASCTPLRGAYNEQFF
TGTGCCAGCTGCACCCCCCTTCGGGGGGCCTACAATGAGCAGTTCTTC
>-|few|TRBV5-4|TRBJ2-7
CASSLYAGRNEQYF
TGTGCCAGCAGCTTGTATGCAGGGAGGAACGAGCAGTACTTC
>TRBD2|once|TRBV5-1|TRBJ2-2
CASSRLLAVNTGELFF
TGCGCCAGCAGCAGACTTCTAGCGGTGAACACCGGGGAGCTGTTTTTT
>TRBD1|-|TRBV2|TRBJ1-1
CATDRGRRTEAFF
TGTGCCACCGACAGGGGGCGCCGAACTGAAGCTTTCTTT
>-|few|TRBV7-6|TRBJ2-5
CASSLASLGALKETQYF
TGTGCCAGCAGCTTAGCCAGTTTGGGGGCGCTTAAGGAGACCCAGTACTTC
>TRBD2|once|TRBV27|TRBJ2-1
CASSSPSGGNNEQFF
TGTGCCAGCAGTTCACCTAGCGGGGGGAACAATGAGCAGTTCTTC
>TRBD2|-|TRBV7-9|TRBJ2-1
CASSLIAGPLHNEQFF
TGTGCCAGCAGCCTCATAGCGGGCCCACTTCACAATGAGCAGTTCTTC
>-|-|TRBV6-6|TRBJ1-5
CASSSPQGNNQPQHF
TGTGCCAGCAGTTCCCCCCAGGGAAACAATCAGCCCCAGCATTTT
>-|-|TRBV19|TRBJ2-3
CASSAGELADTQYF
TGTGCCAGTAGTGCCGGGGAGTTGGCAGATACGCAGTATTTT
>TRBD1|-|TRBV11-2|TRBJ2-7
CASSLAHTFGTGFYEQYF
TGTGCCAGCAGCTTAGCTCATACGTTTGGGACAGGGTTCTACGAGCAGTACTTC
>-|-|TRBV6-1|TRBJ2-7
CATHAARTSYEQYF
TGTGCCACCCACGCGGCCCGCACATCCTACGAGCAGTACTTC
>TRBD2|-|TRBV7-9|TRBJ2-5
CASSASGGAGTQYF
TGTGCCAGCAGCGCCAGCGGGGGGGCCGGGACCCAGTACTTC
>-|once|TRBV15|TRBJ1-5
CATSRDLTTGNQPQHF
TGTGCCACCAGCAGAGATCTAACGACAGGCAATCAGCCCCAGCATTTT
>TRBD2|-|TRBV5-4|TRBJ2-5
CASSLGLAAETQYF
TGTGCCAGCAGCTTGGGACTAGCGGCGGAGACCCAGTACTTC
>-|-|TRBV5-1|TRBJ2-7
CASSPLEGTSYEQYF
TGCGCCAGCAGCCCCCTGGAGGGTACATCCTACGAGCAGTACTTC
>TRBD1|-|TRBV2|TRBJ1-4
CASSPTGGNEKLFF
TGTGCCAGCAGCCCGACAGGGGGGAATGAAAAACTGTTTTTT
>-|once|TRBV7-2|TRBJ2-7
CASSLRQGRTYEQYF
TGTGCCAGCAGCTTGAGACAAGGCCGAACCTACGAGCAGTACTTC
>-|-|TRBV4-1|TRBJ2-1
CASSQAKNSYNEQFF
TGCGCCAGCAGCCAGGCAAAAAACTCCTACAATGAGCAGTTCTTC
>TRBD2|-|TRBV4-1|TRBJ2-1
CASSQDGLGDGAGVHEQFF
TGCGCCAGCAGCCAAGATGGCTTAGGAGATGGGGCGGGGGTGCATGAGCAGTTCTTC
>TRBD1|-|TRBV15|TRBJ2-7
CATSRDPLSLQGASEQYF
TGTGCCACCAGCAGAGATCCGTTAAGTTTACAGGGGGCAAGCGAGCAGTACTTC
>-|-|TRBV11-2|TRBJ1-2
CASSLVGGYGYTF
TGTGCCAGCAGCTTAGTGGGCGGGTATGGCTACACCTTC
>-|-|TRBV6-1|TRBJ2-7
CASSELEAGDF
TGTGCCAGCAGTGAATTAGAGGCAGGGGACTTC
>-|-|TRBV7-9|TRBJ1-1
CASSFLLEGPEAFF
TGTGCCAGCAGCTTCCTCCTAGAAGGTCCTGAAGCTTTCTTT
>-|-|TRBV4-2|TRBJ2-2
CASSQDPPPSVRAGELFF
TGTGCCAGCAGCCAAGATCCCCCTCCTAGCGTCCGAGCCGGGGAGCTGTTTTTT
>TRBD1|-|TRBV28|TRBJ2-7
CASSTPPGQGSPYEQYF
TGTGCCAGCAGTACCCCCCCGGGACAGGGGAGTCCCTACGAGCAGTACTTC
>-|-|TRBV4-1|TRBJ2-3
CASSQSADTQYF
TGCGCCAGCAGCCAGAGCGCCGATACGCAGTATTTT
>-|-|TRBV5-1|TRBJ1-5
CASSEQVGGDQPQHF
TGCGCCAGCAGCGAACAGGTCGGTGGGGATCAGCCCCAGCATTTT
>-|-|TRBV29-1|TRBJ2-2
CSGGIGGGTGELFF
TGCAGCGGGGGGATCGGGGGTGGCACCGGGGAGCTGTTTTTT
>TRBD2|-|TRBV2|TRBJ2-7
CASRTGTSSYEQYF
TGTGCCAGCAGGACCGGGACTAGCTCCTACGAGCAGTACTTC
>TRBD1|-|TRBV27|TRBJ2-7
CASSYGTDYEQYF
TGTGCCAGCAGTTACGGGACAGACTACGAGCAGTACTTC
>-|-|TRBV5-1|TRBJ2-1
CASNEGTGFSYNEQFF
TGCGCCAGCAACGAAGGAACAGGGTTCTCCTACAATGAGCAGTTCTTC